The rows below give T cell receptor beta chains drawn from one sample of a study of T cell responses to AZD1222 COVID-19 vaccine. Clones were read by immunoSEQ multiplex PCR, and TCRdb kept only the in-frame ones, dropping some. The table has tens of thousands of clones, 87% seen once. Sequencing used peripheral blood, obtained on day 0 of AZD1222 vaccination. The receptor source for this set is an adult in good health. CDR3s include the opening cysteine and the closing phenylalanine or tryptophan. D genes are given only for firm matches. The size field is filled for only some rows; it gives once, few, many or a size class.

TRBV12-5,NA,TRBJ2-2,NA,CASGLLQGAGELFF,TGTGCTAGTGGTTTGCTACAGGGAGCCGGGGAGCTGTTTTTT
TRBV5-6,once,TRBJ1-2,NA,CASSLLLGAGTRYGYTF,TGTGCCAGCAGCTTGCTCTTGGGGGCAGGGACGCGTTATGGCTACACCTTC
TRBV10-1,NA,TRBJ2-3,TRBD2,CASSESRGGGTDTQYF,TGCGCCAGCAGTGAGTCGCGGGGGGGTGGCACAGATACGCAGTATTTT
TRBV5-1,NA,TRBJ1-1,NA,CASSFSRDTEAFF,TGCGCCAGCAGCTTCTCCCGAGATACTGAAGCTTTCTTT
TRBV18,NA,TRBJ2-4,NA,CASSPSTGSDIQYF,TGTGCCAGCTCACCCTCCACAGGATCGGACATTCAGTACTTC
TRBV30,NA,TRBJ2-2,NA,CAFTGGKGAGELFF,TGTGCCTTTACCGGGGGAAAGGGGGCCGGGGAGCTGTTTTTT
TRBV11-2,NA,TRBJ1-1,NA,CASNPERGTEAFF,TGTGCCAGCAACCCGGAGAGAGGCACTGAAGCTTTCTTT
TRBV3-1/TRBV3-2,NA,TRBJ1-2,NA,CASSPRLFGANYGYTF,TGTGCCAGCAGCCCTAGGCTTTTCGGAGCCAACTATGGCTACACCTTC
TRBV13,few,TRBJ1-6,NA,CASSLGGADNSPLHF,TGTGCCAGCAGCTTAGGTGGGGCGGATAATTCACCCCTCCACTTT
TRBV11-1,once,TRBJ2-5,NA,CASSLVRAETQYF,TGTGCCAGCAGCTTAGTCAGGGCGGAGACCCAGTACTTC
TRBV5-1,NA,TRBJ1-2,NA,CASSLDRNYGYTF,TGCGCCAGCAGCTTGGACAGGAACTATGGCTACACCTTC
TRBV12-5,NA,TRBJ1-3,NA,CASGRITGTGNTIYF,TGTGCTAGTGGGCGAATCACAGGGACTGGAAACACCATATATTTT
TRBV5-1,NA,TRBJ2-3,NA,CASSFLQSTDTQYF,TGCGCCAGCAGCTTCCTGCAGAGCACAGATACGCAGTATTTT
TRBV3-1/TRBV3-2,once,TRBJ2-2,TRBD2,CASSSIAGGHTGELFF,TGTGCCAGCAGCTCGATAGCGGGGGGTCACACCGGGGAGCTGTTTTTT
TRBV28,NA,TRBJ1-2,TRBD1,CASSKSGGGSYGYTF,TGTGCCAGCTCAAAATCAGGGGGCGGAAGCTATGGCTACACCTTC
TRBV14,NA,TRBJ1-3,TRBD1,CASSPNRGKHDTIYF,TGTGCCAGCAGCCCAAACAGGGGGAAGCATGACACCATATATTTT
TRBV7-8,NA,TRBJ1-1,NA,CASSLVGARLEAFF,TGTGCCAGCAGCTTAGTGGGGGCGCGGCTTGAAGCTTTCTTT
TRBV19,once,TRBJ1-6,TRBD1,CASRPRDRNSPLHF,TGTGCCAGTAGGCCCCGGGACAGAAATTCACCCCTCCACTTT
TRBV21-1,once,TRBJ2-7,NA,CASSRRGDVYEQYF,TGTGCCAGCAGCCGAAGAGGAGACGTCTACGAGCAGTACTTC
TRBV6-7,once,TRBJ2-5,TRBD1,CASSIQGKETQYF,TGTGCCAGCAGCATACAGGGGAAGGAGACCCAGTACTTC
TRBV28,NA,TRBJ1-3,NA,CATTREQSGNTIYF,TGTGCCACCACTAGGGAACAATCTGGAAACACCATATATTTT
TRBV16,NA,TRBJ2-1,NA,CASSLSRGGGNEQFF,TGTGCCAGCAGCCTATCACGAGGGGGTGGCAATGAGCAGTTCTTC
TRBV5-6,NA,TRBJ2-7,NA,CASSFRALTYEQYF,TGTGCCAGCAGCTTTCGGGCCCTCACCTACGAGCAGTACTTC
TRBV12-3/TRBV12-4,NA,TRBJ1-2,NA,CASSFGERGYTF,TGTGCCAGCAGTTTTGGGGAGCGTGGCTACACCTTC
TRBV6-5,NA,TRBJ1-1,TRBD1,CASSYGQDEAFF,TGTGCCAGCAGTTACGGACAGGATGAAGCTTTCTTT
TRBV6-2/TRBV6-3,NA,TRBJ1-5,NA,CASSLQDSFQPQHF,TGTGCCAGCAGTTTACAGGACAGCTTTCAGCCCCAGCATTTT
TRBV2,few,TRBJ2-7,NA,CASTLDEVPYEQYF,TGTGCCAGCACCCTCGATGAGGTCCCTTACGAGCAGTACTTC
TRBV21-1,NA,TRBJ1-3,NA,CASTRGPGRWAGNTIYF,TGTGCCAGCACCAGGGGTCCAGGTAGGTGGGCTGGAAACACCATATATTTT
TRBV7-2,NA,TRBJ1-1,TRBD1,CASSLQPSGQGGTEAFF,TGTGCCAGCAGCTTACAACCCTCGGGACAGGGTGGGACTGAAGCTTTCTTT
TRBV4-2,NA,TRBJ1-4,NA,CASRATTFDEKLFF,TGTGCCAGCAGGGCAACGACTTTCGATGAAAAACTGTTTTTT
TRBV10-1,NA,TRBJ1-3,TRBD1,CASGPGQGAGNTIYF,TGCGCCAGCGGACCGGGACAGGGCGCTGGAAACACCATATATTTT
TRBV6-2/TRBV6-3,once,TRBJ2-3,TRBD2,CASSPGAGEDTQYF,TGTGCCAGCAGTCCCGGTGCGGGGGAAGATACGCAGTATTTT
TRBV18,NA,TRBJ1-1,NA,CASSPPSRGMNTEAFF,TGTGCCAGCTCCCCACCATCCCGGGGAATGAACACTGAAGCTTTCTTT
TRBV20-1,NA,TRBJ1-2,NA,CSARYDGYTF,TGCAGTGCTCGTTATGATGGCTACACCTTC
TRBV27,NA,TRBJ1-4,NA,CASSPQGPNGEKLFF,TGTGCCAGCAGTCCGCAGGGACCAAACGGGGAAAAACTGTTTTTT
TRBV29-1,few,TRBJ1-3,NA,CSVEAREGAGNTIYF,TGCAGCGTTGAAGCTCGGGAGGGTGCTGGAAACACCATATATTTT
TRBV7-2,few,TRBJ1-3,TRBD1,CASSLGQGAGNTIYF,TGTGCCAGCAGCTTAGGACAGGGCGCTGGAAACACCATATATTTT
TRBV4-3,NA,TRBJ1-1,TRBD1,CASSHLLTGGTEAFF,TGCGCCAGCAGCCATCTTTTAACAGGGGGCACTGAAGCTTTCTTT
TRBV4-1,NA,TRBJ2-2,TRBD1,CASSQDTGGSTGELFF,TGCGCCAGCAGCCAGGATACAGGGGGCTCGACCGGGGAGCTGTTTTTT
TRBV2,NA,TRBJ2-6,NA,CASSVQGSGANVLTF,TGTGCCAGCAGCGTACAGGGCTCTGGGGCCAACGTCCTGACTTTC
TRBV24-1,NA,TRBJ1-1,NA,CATSDGSSTEAFF,TGTGCCACCAGTGATGGAAGTTCAACTGAAGCTTTCTTT